These T cell receptor beta chains were read from a single sample in a study of blood T cell repertoires in COVID-19. TCRdb's copy holds only in-frame clones and misses some; the assay was immunoSEQ multiplex PCR. Of about 150,000 clones in the sample, roughly four fifths were seen once. Sequencing input: peripheral blood. These receptors came from an elderly man with acute or convalescent COVID-19. CDR3s include the opening cysteine and the closing phenylalanine or tryptophan. Each record gives: V gene, D gene, CDR3 length, CDR3 protein. D genes are given only for firm matches.

TRBV9	-	14	CASSVAQIQETQYF
TRBV11-3	TRBD1	15	CASSLIGTGLYGYTF
TRBV19	TRBD1	16	CASRAGTGYSNQPQHF
TRBV9	TRBD2	16	CASSVGASGGSNEQFF
TRBV24-1	TRBD2	14	CATSDQAGTETQYF
TRBV5-1	TRBD2	17	CASSSMRGSGGRNEQFF
TRBV7-2	TRBD1	12	CASSVQGLEQYF
TRBV3-1/TRBV3-2	TRBD1	14	CASSQGRQGQGYTF
TRBV6-5	TRBD1	15	CASSYLTGGNTEAFF
TRBV7-6	TRBD2	17	CASSPSRRGEFTDTQYF
TRBV19	-	17	CASSIVGGNRLDQPQHF
TRBV19	-	14	CASSMVQGYYGYTF
TRBV10-1	TRBD2	14	CASTVGGSADTQYF
TRBV29-1	TRBD1	15	CSAQKGTGGSYEQYF
TRBV6-6	TRBD1	14	CASSPPDRGTEAFF
TRBV20-1	TRBD1	11	CSASADREQYF
TRBV5-4	TRBD1	16	CASSFLQGAANEKLFF
TRBV7-9	TRBD2	16	CASSLLAGGRTDTQYF
TRBV5-1	-	15	CASSLGQLNNEKLFF
TRBV6-5	-	15	CASNNQGFWTDTQYF
TRBV6-5	TRBD1	14	CASSYDRAPYGYTF
TRBV7-8	TRBD1	14	CASSFRGRGEKLFF
TRBV3-1/TRBV3-2	-	16	CASSQSSAGAFTEAFF
TRBV7-9	TRBD2	16	CASSLGAGVGTGELFF
TRBV27	-	14	CASSWRGWNSPLHF
TRBV11-2	TRBD1	15	CASSSMTGYQETQYF
TRBV10-3	-	16	CAISQQGGDWTGELFF
TRBV27	TRBD1	15	CASSLQGQGSGELFF
TRBV9	-	14	CASSTGVAGNTIYF
TRBV9	TRBD2	15	CASSATSGVTGELFF
TRBV5-1	TRBD1	13	CASTTGTNYGYTF
TRBV9	-	15	CASSVRAGAQTEAFF
TRBV7-8	-	14	CASSLPDGSVEQFF
TRBV30	-	14	CAWSLGGKVNEQFF
TRBV19	TRBD1	16	CASRLQPGQRNYGYTF
TRBV3-1/TRBV3-2	-	12	CASSGGNYGYTF
TRBV16	-	13	CASSQDSYYGYTF